This is a list of T cell receptor beta chains from one sample in a study of immune characterization of retroperitoneal liposarcoma. MiXCR, run by TCRdb on the PCR reads, gives a single entry per CDR3 protein. The sample has about 18,000 distinct CDR3 sequences, 35% to 40% seen once; the top ten hold roughly 7.4%. The sequencing input was blood. The receptors come from a male donor with retroperitoneal liposarcoma. Both conserved end residues are part of each CDR3. A D gene is named only where the DNA matches it firmly. A clone size is listed for some rows: how often the clone was seen (once, few, many), or a class if it is expanded.

V gene	CDR3 length	J gene	clone size	D gene	CDR3 protein	CDR3 DNA
TRBV6-1	15	TRBJ2-1	once	TRBD2	CASSSASGGFYEQFF	TGTGCCAGCAGTTCAGCTAGCGGGGGATTCTACGAGCAGTTCTTC
TRBV27	14	TRBJ1-1	.	.	CASSLRGLNTEAFF	TGTGCCAGCAGTTTACGGGGGCTGAACACTGAAGCTTTCTTT
TRBV6-1	13	TRBJ2-1	many	.	CASKRQSSYEQFF	TGTGCCAGCAAGCGGCAGAGCTCCTACGAGCAGTTCTTC
TRBV7-8	14	TRBJ2-7	medium-sized	.	CASSLQSRSYEQYF	TGTGCCAGCAGCTTACAGAGCCGCTCCTACGAGCAGTACTTC
TRBV7-2	19	TRBJ1-4	.	.	CASSAGTRLSVLIGRAHVF	TGTGCCAGCAGCGCCGGGACCCGGCTCTCAGTGCTGATCGGAAGAGCACACGTCTTT
TRBV6-1	13	TRBJ2-7	.	TRBD1	CASSYRGDYEQYF	TGTGCCAGCAGCTACAGGGGCGACTACGAGCAGTACTTC
TRBV7-8	16	TRBJ2-3	few	TRBD1	CASSEIQGFGTDTQYF	TGTGCCAGCAGCGAGATACAGGGGTTCGGCACAGATACGCAGTATTTT
TRBV11-3	16	TRBJ2-5	medium-sized	.	CASSARPLMGKETQYF	TGTGCCAGCAGCGCCCGGCCGCTTATGGGGAAAGAGACCCAGTACTTC
TRBV5-4	13	TRBJ2-7	.	TRBD2	CASSPTTSYEQYF	TGTGCCAGCAGCCCTACGACTAGCTATGAGCAGTACTTC
TRBV6-1	14	TRBJ1-5	.	TRBD1	CASSEWQGAQPQHF	TGTGCCAGCAGTGAATGGCAGGGGGCTCAGCCCCAGCATTTT
TRBV11-3	14	TRBJ2-5	.	TRBD1	CASESGQGEETQYF	TGTGCCAGCGAGTCGGGACAGGGAGAAGAGACCCAGTACTTC
TRBV6-1	15	TRBJ2-1	many	TRBD2	CASSLAGDLPYEQFF	TGTGCCAGCAGCCTAGCGGGCGACCTTCCCTACGAGCAGTTCTTC
TRBV11-3	17	TRBJ2-5	.	TRBD2	CASSLSRLAGAGETQYF	TGTGCCAGCAGCTTATCTCGTCTAGCGGGAGCGGGAGAGACCCAGTACTTC
TRBV6-2/TRBV6-3	12	TRBJ2-5	.	.	CASPGRGNEQYF	TGTGCCAGCCCCGGGAGAGGGAATGAGCAGTACTTC
TRBV6-1	12	TRBJ1-5	.	.	CASRGGNQPQHF	TGTGCCAGCAGGGGTGGCAATCAGCCCCAGCATTTT
TRBV7-2	13	TRBJ2-3	.	.	CASSLEPTDTQYF	TGTGCCAGCAGCTTAGAACCCACAGATACGCAGTATTTT
TRBV7-3	15	TRBJ2-1	.	TRBD2	CASSLSSGGDETQFF	TGTGCCAGCAGCTTATCTAGCGGAGGGGATGAGACCCAGTTCTTC
TRBV7-8	16	TRBJ2-1	.	TRBD1	CASSLVPGTGLYEQFF	TGTGCCAGCAGCTTAGTGCCCGGGACAGGGTTGTACGAGCAGTTCTTC
TRBV7-2	14	TRBJ2-7	.	.	CASSLPPMSNEQYF	TGTGCCAGCAGCTTACCCCCCATGAGCAATGAGCAGTACTTC
TRBV12-3/TRBV12-4	12	TRBJ2-3	many	.	CASSQEADTQYF	TGTGCCAGCAGTCAGGAGGCAGATACGCAGTATTTT
TRBV27	15	TRBJ2-1	.	TRBD1	CASSLGTGSVGEQFF	TGTGCCAGCAGTTTGGGGACAGGGTCGGTTGGGGAGCAGTTCTTC
TRBV25-1	12	TRBJ1-6	few	.	CASGLENSPLHF	TGTGCCAGTGGGTTGGAGAATTCACCCCTCCACTTT
TRBV6-1	12	TRBJ1-6	.	.	CASRWGDSPLHF	TGTGCCAGCAGGTGGGGGGATTCACCCCTCCACTTT
TRBV7-6	14	TRBJ2-7	medium-sized	.	CASSLRQGGYEQYF	TGTGCCAGCAGCTTACGCCAGGGGGGATACGAGCAGTACTTC
TRBV11-2	13	TRBJ2-1	many	.	CASSLPGRDEQFF	TGTGCCAGCAGCTTACCTGGGCGGGATGAGCAGTTCTTC
TRBV11-3	18	TRBJ2-3	.	TRBD1	CASSTRTGSDSSTDTQYF	TGTGCCAGCAGCACTCGGACAGGGAGCGATTCTAGCACAGATACGCAGTATTTT
TRBV12-3/TRBV12-4	15	TRBJ2-1	.	TRBD2	CASSSTSGGYNEQFF	TGTGCCAGCAGCTCGACTAGCGGGGGCTACAATGAGCAGTTCTTC
TRBV6-1	15	TRBJ2-1	many	.	CASTPTSRSSYEQFF	TGTGCCAGCACCCCCACTAGCCGGAGCTCCTACGAGCAGTTCTTC
TRBV27	15	TRBJ2-5	once	.	CASTPLGGEEETQYF	TGTGCCAGCACCCCCCTCGGGGGAGAGGAAGAGACCCAGTACTTC
TRBV4-1	15	TRBJ2-3	.	.	CASRLTRTRGGTQYF	TGCGCCAGCAGGCTAACCCGGACCCGCGGAGGTACGCAGTATTTT
TRBV7-2	13	TRBJ2-3	few	TRBD2	CASSWTRADTQYF	TGTGCCAGCAGCTGGACTAGGGCAGATACGCAGTATTTT
TRBV12-3/TRBV12-4	15	TRBJ2-1	few	.	CASSMGWLQHNEQFF	TGTGCCAGCAGCATGGGGTGGCTGCAGCACAATGAGCAGTTCTTC
TRBV6-1	15	TRBJ2-5	.	.	CASSEPGSPIHEQNF	TGTGCCAGCAGTGAACCGGGCAGCCCCATCCACGAGCAGAACTTC